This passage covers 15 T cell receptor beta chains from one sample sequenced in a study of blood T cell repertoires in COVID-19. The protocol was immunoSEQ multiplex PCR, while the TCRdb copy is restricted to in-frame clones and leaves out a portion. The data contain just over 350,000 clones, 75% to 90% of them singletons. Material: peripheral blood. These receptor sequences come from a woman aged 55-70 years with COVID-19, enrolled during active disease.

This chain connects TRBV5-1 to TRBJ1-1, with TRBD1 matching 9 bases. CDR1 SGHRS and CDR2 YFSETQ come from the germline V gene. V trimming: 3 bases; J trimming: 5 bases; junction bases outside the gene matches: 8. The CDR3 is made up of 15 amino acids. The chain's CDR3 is CASSWTPGQGTEAFF. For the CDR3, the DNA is TGCGCCAGCAGCTGGACGCCGGGACAGGGAACTGAAGCTTTCTTT.

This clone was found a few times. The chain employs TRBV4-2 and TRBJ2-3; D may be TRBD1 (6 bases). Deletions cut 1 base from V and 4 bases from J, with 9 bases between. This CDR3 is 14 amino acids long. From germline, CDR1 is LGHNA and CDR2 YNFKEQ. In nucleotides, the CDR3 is TGTGCCAGCAGCCAAGCTGGGGGCCCAGATACGCAGTATTTT. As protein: CASSQAGGPDTQYF.

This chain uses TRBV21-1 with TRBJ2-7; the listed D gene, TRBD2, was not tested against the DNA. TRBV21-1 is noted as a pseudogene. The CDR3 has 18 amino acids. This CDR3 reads CASSKVWLDPGLTYEQYF. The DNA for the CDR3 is TGTGCCAGCAGCAAAGTTTGGCTCGATCCGGGACTAACGTACGAGCAGTACTTC.

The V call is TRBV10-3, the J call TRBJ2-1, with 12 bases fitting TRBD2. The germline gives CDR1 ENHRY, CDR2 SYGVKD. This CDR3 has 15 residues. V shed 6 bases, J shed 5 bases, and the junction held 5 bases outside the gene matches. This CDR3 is CAIRESSGGDNEQFF. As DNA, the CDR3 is TGTGCCATCAGGGAATCTAGCGGGGGGGACAATGAGCAGTTCTTC.

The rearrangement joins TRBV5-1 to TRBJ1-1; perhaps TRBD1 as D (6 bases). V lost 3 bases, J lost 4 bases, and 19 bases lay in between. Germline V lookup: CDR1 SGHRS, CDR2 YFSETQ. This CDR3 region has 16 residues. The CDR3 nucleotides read TGCGCCAGCAGCTGGACCCCTTCCGAAGGGGGCACTGAAGCTTTCTTT. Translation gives CASSWTPSEGGTEAFF. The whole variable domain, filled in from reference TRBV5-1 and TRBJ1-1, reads KAGVTQTPRYLIKTRGQQVTLSCSPISGHRSVSWYQQTPGQGLQFLFEYFSETQRNKGNFPGRFSGRQFSNSRSEMNVSTLELGDSALYLCASSWTPSEGGTEAFFGQGTRLTVV.

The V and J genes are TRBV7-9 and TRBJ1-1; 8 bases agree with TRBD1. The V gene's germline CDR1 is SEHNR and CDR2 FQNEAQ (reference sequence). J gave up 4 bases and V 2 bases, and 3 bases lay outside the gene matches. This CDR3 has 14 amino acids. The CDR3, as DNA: TGTGCCAGCAGCTTACAGGGGGCTTTCACTGAAGCTTTCTTT. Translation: CASSLQGAFTEAFF.

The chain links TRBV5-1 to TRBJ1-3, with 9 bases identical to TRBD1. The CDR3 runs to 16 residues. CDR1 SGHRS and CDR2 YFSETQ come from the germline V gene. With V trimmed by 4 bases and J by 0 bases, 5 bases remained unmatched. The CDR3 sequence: CASSLGTGYSGNTIYF. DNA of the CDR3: TGCGCCAGCAGCCTCGGGACAGGGTACTCTGGAAACACCATATATTTT.

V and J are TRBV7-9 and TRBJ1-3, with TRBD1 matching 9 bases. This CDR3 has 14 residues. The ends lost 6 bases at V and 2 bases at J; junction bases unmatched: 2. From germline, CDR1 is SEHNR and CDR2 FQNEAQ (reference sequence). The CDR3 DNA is TGTGCCAGCAGTACAGGGGGCCCTGGAAACACCATATATTTT. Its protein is CASSTGGPGNTIYF.

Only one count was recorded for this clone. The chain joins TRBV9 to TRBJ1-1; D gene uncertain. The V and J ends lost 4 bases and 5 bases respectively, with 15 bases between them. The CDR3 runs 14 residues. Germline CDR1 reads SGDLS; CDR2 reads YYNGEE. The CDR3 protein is CASSPATRTTEAFF. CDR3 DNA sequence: TGTGCCAGCAGCCCCGCCACGCGAACTACTGAAGCTTTCTTT.

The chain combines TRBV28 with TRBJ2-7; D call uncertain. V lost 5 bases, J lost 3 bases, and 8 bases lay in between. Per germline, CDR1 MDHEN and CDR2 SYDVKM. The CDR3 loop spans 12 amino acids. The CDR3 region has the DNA TGTGCCAGCAGTCAGAAGATCTACGAGCAGTACTTC. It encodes CASSQKIYEQYF.

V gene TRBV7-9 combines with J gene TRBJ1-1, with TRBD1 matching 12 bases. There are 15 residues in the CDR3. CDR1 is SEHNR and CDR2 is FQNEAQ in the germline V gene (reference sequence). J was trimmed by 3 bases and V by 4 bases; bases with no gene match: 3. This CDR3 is CASSSGQGAHTEAFF. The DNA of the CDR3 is TGTGCCAGCAGCTCGGGACAGGGGGCACACACTGAAGCTTTCTTT.

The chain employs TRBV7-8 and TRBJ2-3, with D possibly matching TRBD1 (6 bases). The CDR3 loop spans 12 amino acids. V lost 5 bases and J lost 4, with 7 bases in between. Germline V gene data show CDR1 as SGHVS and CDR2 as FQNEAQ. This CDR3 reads CASSPGADTQYF. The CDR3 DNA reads TGTGCCAGCAGCCCAGGGGCAGATACGCAGTATTTT. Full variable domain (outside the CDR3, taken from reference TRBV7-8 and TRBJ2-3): GAGVSQSPRYKVAKRGQDVALRCDPISGHVSLFWYQQALGQGPEFLTYFQNEAQLDKSGLPSDRFFAERPEGSVSTLKIQRTQQEDSAVYLCASSPGADTQYFGPGTRLTVL.

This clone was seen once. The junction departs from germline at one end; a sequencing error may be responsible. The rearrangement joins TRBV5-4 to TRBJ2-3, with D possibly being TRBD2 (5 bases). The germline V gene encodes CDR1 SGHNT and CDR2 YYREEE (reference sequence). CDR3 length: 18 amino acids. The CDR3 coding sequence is TGTGCCAGCAGCTTGATTAATATCGGGTTACCTAGCACATATACGCAGTATTTT. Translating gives CASSLINIGLPSTYTQYF.

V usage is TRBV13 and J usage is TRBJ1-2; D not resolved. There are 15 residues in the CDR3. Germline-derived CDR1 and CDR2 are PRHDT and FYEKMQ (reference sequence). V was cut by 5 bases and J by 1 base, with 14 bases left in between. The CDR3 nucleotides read TGTGCCAGCAGCACCGGGCGGGTGGGTAACTATGGCTACACCTTC. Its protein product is CASSTGRVGNYGYTF.

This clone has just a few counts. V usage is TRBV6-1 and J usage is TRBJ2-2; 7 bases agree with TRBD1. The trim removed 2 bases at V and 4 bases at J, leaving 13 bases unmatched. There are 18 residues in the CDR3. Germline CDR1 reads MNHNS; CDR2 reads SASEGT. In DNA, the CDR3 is TGTGCCAGCAGTGAAAAGAACAGGGGCGTTGGAATCACCGGGGAGCTGTTTTTT. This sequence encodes CASSEKNRGVGITGELFF.